These T cell receptor beta chains were read from a single sample in a study of memory CD4+ T cells and cytomegalovirus serostatus. Clones were read by immunoSEQ multiplex PCR, and TCRdb kept only the in-frame ones, dropping some. The sample shows tens of thousands of clones, roughly 80% of them seen only once. The material sequenced was memory CD4+ T cells from blood. The receptor source for this set is an adult in good health and CMV-seronegative. CDR3s include the opening cysteine and the closing phenylalanine or tryptophan. D genes are given only for firm matches. Clone size is given for some rows only: seen once, a few or many times, or a class if the clone is expanded.

v_gene,abundance,d_gene,j_gene,CDR3nt,CDR3aa
TRBV21-1,-,-,TRBJ1-1,TGTGCCAGCAGCAAAATCCTCCTTGGGGGGGTGAACACTGAAGCTTTCTTT,CASSKILLGGVNTEAFF
TRBV11-2,-,-,TRBJ2-5,TGTGCCAGCAGCTTAGACCCTAGGACCCAGTACTTC,CASSLDPRTQYF
TRBV2,-,TRBD1,TRBJ1-6,TGTGCCAGCCACGACTTTGGACAGGGGCGTAATTCACCCCTCCACTTT,CASHDFGQGRNSPLHF
TRBV4-2,few,-,TRBJ1-1,TGTGCCAGCAGCCAGGGTCCTGAAGCTTTCTTT,CASSQGPEAFF
TRBV15,-,-,TRBJ2-7,TGTGCCACCAGCCGGGAGCCTTCAACCGCCTACGAGCAGTACTTC,CATSREPSTAYEQYF
TRBV6-6,-,TRBD1,TRBJ1-1,TGTGCCAGCAGCCTGGGACAGGGACCCGCCGGAGCTTTCTTT,CASSLGQGPAGAFF
TRBV2,-,-,TRBJ2-3,TGTGCCAGCACCACGATGGGGCTGGCAGATACGCAGTATTTT,CASTTMGLADTQYF
TRBV4-1,few,-,TRBJ2-1,TGCGCCAGCAGCCAAGTGGACCTACTCTATTACAATGAGCAGTTCTTC,CASSQVDLLYYNEQFF
TRBV15,-,-,TRBJ1-5,TGTGCCACCAGCAGAGATTGGGCAGGGGCCAGCGATCAGCCCCAGCATTTT,CATSRDWAGASDQPQHF
TRBV6-5,-,TRBD1,TRBJ2-4,TGTGCCAGCAGTCAGCAGGGGGCGAAGGGCATTCAGTACTTC,CASSQQGAKGIQYF
TRBV5-4,-,-,TRBJ2-2,TGTGCCAGCAGCCCCCCCCAGGGGATAATAGCCGGGGAGCTGTTTTTT,CASSPPQGIIAGELFF
TRBV11-1,-,TRBD2,TRBJ2-3,TGTGCCAGCAGCCAGACTAGCGGGGGCCGAACTAGCACAGATACGCAGTATTTT,CASSQTSGGRTSTDTQYF
TRBV4-3,-,-,TRBJ1-3,TGCGCCAGCAGCCCGACCCAGGGGACTACTGGAAACACCATATATTTT,CASSPTQGTTGNTIYF
TRBV6-1,-,-,TRBJ1-1,TGTGCCAGCAGTGAATTGGACTCCGACAATGAAGCTTTCTTT,CASSELDSDNEAFF
TRBV7-2,-,-,TRBJ1-1,TGTGCCAGCAGCTTAGCCAAGAACACTGAAGCTTTCTTT,CASSLAKNTEAFF
TRBV6-5,-,-,TRBJ1-2,TGTGCCAGCAGTCGGGGGGGCATGGACTATGGCTACACCTTC,CASSRGGMDYGYTF
TRBV13,-,TRBD1,TRBJ1-6,TGTGCCAGCAGCTTGGAGACAGGGAAGAATTCACCCCTCCACTTT,CASSLETGKNSPLHF
TRBV10-3,-,-,TRBJ2-6,TGTGCCACCTCGAAGGAGGGGGCCAACGTCCTGACTTTC,CATSKEGANVLTF
TRBV7-3,-,-,TRBJ2-2,TGTGCCAGCAGCTTTGTGGCAGAGAACACCGGGGAGCTGTTTTTT,CASSFVAENTGELFF
TRBV5-1,-,-,TRBJ2-1,TGCGCCAGCAGCTTGGACAGAAACAATGAGCAGTTCTTC,CASSLDRNNEQFF
TRBV27,-,TRBD1,TRBJ2-7,TGTGCCAGCAGTTTAAAACCTCCGGGACAGAAATCCTACGAGCAGTACTTC,CASSLKPPGQKSYEQYF
TRBV9,-,TRBD1,TRBJ1-2,TGTGCCAGCAGCGCTAGGGACAGGCAACCTAACTATGGCTACACCTTC,CASSARDRQPNYGYTF
TRBV6-1,-,-,TRBJ2-3,TGTGCCAGCAGCAAAACCTTGGGCGATACGCAGTATTTT,CASSKTLGDTQYF
TRBV29-1,few,TRBD2,TRBJ2-1,TGCAGCGTTGAACGATCTAGCGGGGCTCTTTCCTCCTACAATGAGCAGTTCTTC,CSVERSSGALSSYNEQFF
TRBV15,few,-,TRBJ2-5,TGTGCCACCAGCAGAGATGGGGGCAGGGACCAAGAGACCCAGTACTTC,CATSRDGGRDQETQYF
TRBV5-5,-,-,TRBJ2-3,TGTGCCAGCAGAAAACCGGGACTGGCGAATACGCAGTATTTT,CASRKPGLANTQYF
TRBV6-4,-,TRBD1,TRBJ1-1,TGTGCCAGCAGCCCGGGACAGGGGGCAATTAACTCAGCTTTCTTT,CASSPGQGAINSAFF
TRBV9,-,-,TRBJ1-1,TGTGCCAGCAGCGTAGTAAGCAGACCAACCACTGAAGCTTTCTTT,CASSVVSRPTTEAFF
TRBV29-1,few,-,TRBJ1-2,TGCAGCGTTCGGACAGAGACAGTGACTAACTATGGCTACACCTTC,CSVRTETVTNYGYTF
TRBV11-1,-,TRBD1,TRBJ1-6,TGTGCCAGCAGCCCAGCAGGGGGCCCTTCACCCCTCCACTTT,CASSPAGGPSPLHF
TRBV19,-,-,TRBJ2-5,TGTGCCAGTAGTCCCGGGTGGTTCGAGACCCAGTACTTC,CASSPGWFETQYF
TRBV27,once,-,TRBJ1-6,TGTGCCAGCAGTTTAGAGGGTTCACCCCTCCACTTT,CASSLEGSPLHF
TRBV29-1,-,-,TRBJ2-7,TGCAGCGTGATTCAGGGATCGTCCGAGCAGTACTTC,CSVIQGSSEQYF
TRBV10-3,few,TRBD2,TRBJ2-3,TGTGCCATCAGTTCCAGGGCGGGGGGAGATACGCAGTATTTT,CAISSRAGGDTQYF
TRBV4-1,-,-,TRBJ2-2,TGCGCCAGCAGCCAAGAAAGGCCCGGAGTGGTCACCGGGGAGCTGTTTTTT,CASSQERPGVVTGELFF
TRBV4-2,-,TRBD1,TRBJ2-1,TGTGCCAGCAGCCTCGGACGACAGGGGTACTACAATGAGCAGTTCTTC,CASSLGRQGYYNEQFF
TRBV7-3,-,TRBD1,TRBJ2-3,TGTGCCAGCAGCTTTACAGGGGCGACAGATACGCAGTATTTT,CASSFTGATDTQYF
TRBV5-1,-,-,TRBJ2-5,TGCGCCAGCAGCTTGGACGACCCGGGAGAGACCCAGTACTTC,CASSLDDPGETQYF
TRBV4-2,-,-,TRBJ1-1,TGTGCCAGCAGCCCCCCTGGTGGGGGGGAGGCTTTCTTT,CASSPPGGGEAFF
TRBV6-1,-,TRBD1,TRBJ1-5,TGTGCCAGCAACTTACAGGGGGGAAGCAATCAGCCCCAGCATTTT,CASNLQGGSNQPQHF
TRBV29-1,-,-,TRBJ2-7,TGCAGCGTTGAAATGGGGAACTGGGACGAGCAGTACTTC,CSVEMGNWDEQYF
TRBV5-6,-,-,TRBJ1-5,TGTGCCAGCAGCTTGGGGGCCGGGGCGAGCAATCAGCCCCAGCATTTT,CASSLGAGASNQPQHF
TRBV6-5,-,-,TRBJ2-5,TGTGCCAGCAGTTTTTTGACAGCACGCGAGACCCAGTACTTC,CASSFLTARETQYF
TRBV28,-,-,TRBJ1-4,TGTGCCAGCTCCGTGGGGAGGGTAAAACTGTTTTTT,CASSVGRVKLFF
TRBV27,-,TRBD1,TRBJ1-6,TGTGCCAGCAGTTACTTTAACAGGGGCGCCGGTTCACCCCTCCACTTT,CASSYFNRGAGSPLHF
TRBV18,-,-,TRBJ1-1,TGTGCCAGCTCGACAGTCCCGAACACTGAAGCTTTCTTT,CASSTVPNTEAFF
TRBV2,-,-,TRBJ2-5,TGTGCCAGCAAGGGGGGACAGCAAGAGACCCAGTACTTC,CASKGGQQETQYF
TRBV6-5,-,TRBD1,TRBJ1-5,TGTGCCAGCAGGTCAACCGGGACAGGGCCGGGGCCCCAGCATTTT,CASRSTGTGPGPQHF